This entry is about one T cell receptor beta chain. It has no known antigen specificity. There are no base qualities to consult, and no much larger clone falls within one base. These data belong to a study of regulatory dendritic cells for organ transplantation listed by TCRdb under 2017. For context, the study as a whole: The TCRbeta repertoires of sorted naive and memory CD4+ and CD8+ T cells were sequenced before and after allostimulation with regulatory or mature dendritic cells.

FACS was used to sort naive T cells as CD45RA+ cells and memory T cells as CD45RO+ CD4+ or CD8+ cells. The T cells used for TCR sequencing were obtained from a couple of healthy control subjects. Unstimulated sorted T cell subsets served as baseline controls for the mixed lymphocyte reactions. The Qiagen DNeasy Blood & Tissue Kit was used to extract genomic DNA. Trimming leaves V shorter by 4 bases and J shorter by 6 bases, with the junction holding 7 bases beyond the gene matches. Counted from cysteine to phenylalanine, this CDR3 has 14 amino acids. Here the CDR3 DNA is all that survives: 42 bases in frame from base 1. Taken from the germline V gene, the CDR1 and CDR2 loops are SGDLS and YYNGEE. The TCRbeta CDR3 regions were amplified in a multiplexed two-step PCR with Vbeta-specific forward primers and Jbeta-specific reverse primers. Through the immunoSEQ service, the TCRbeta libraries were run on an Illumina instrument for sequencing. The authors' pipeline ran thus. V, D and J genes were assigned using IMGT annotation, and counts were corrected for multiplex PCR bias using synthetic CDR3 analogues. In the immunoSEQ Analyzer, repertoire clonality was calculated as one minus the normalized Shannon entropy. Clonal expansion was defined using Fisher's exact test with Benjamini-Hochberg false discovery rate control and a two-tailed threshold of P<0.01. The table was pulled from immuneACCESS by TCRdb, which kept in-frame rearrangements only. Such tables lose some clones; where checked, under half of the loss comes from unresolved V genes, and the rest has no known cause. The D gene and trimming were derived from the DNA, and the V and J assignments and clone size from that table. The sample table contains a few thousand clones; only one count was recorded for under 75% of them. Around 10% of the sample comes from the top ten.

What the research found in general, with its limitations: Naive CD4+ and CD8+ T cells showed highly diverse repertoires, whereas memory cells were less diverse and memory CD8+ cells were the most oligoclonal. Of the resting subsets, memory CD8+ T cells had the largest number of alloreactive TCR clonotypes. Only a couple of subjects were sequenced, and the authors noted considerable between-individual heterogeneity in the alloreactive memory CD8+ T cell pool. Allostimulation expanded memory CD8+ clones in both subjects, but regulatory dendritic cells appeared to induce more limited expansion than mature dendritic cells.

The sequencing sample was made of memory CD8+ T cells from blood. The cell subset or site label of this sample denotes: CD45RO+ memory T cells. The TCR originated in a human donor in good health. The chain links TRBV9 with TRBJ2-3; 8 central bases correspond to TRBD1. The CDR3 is CASSPQGAADTQYF. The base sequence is TGTGCCAGCAGCCCCCAGGGGGCAGCGGATACGCAGTATTTT.